This T cell receptor (beta chain) was sequenced for a study of persistence of HIV-infected CD4 T cells. In the study overall: Donors were ART-treated; their CMV- and Gag-responding CD4+ T cells were isolated. Study outcomes and limitations: Proviral oligoclonality tracked with TCR oligoclonality within the same sorted cells.

This clone was seen a handful of times. The target antigen is unknown. This was the immunoSEQ version 4 assay in survey mode. Here immunoSEQ multiplex PCR was the method, and the copy in TCRdb shows in-frame clones only, minus some. The table shows tens of thousands of clones, with roughly 82% occurring only once. Lysates of CMV-infected fibroblasts at 8 to 10 ug/mL stimulated these cells. Sorted nonresponding memory CD4+ T cells were CD40L-negative, CD69-negative, CD45RO-high. J gave up 5 bases and V 4 bases, and 8 bases lay outside the gene matches. Germline values: CDR1 MNHEY, CDR2 SMNVEV (reference sequence). The CDR3 totals 15 residues.

The sequences come from CD4+ T cells sorted from PBMCs after approximately 19-hour stimulation, collected from a patient who received antiretroviral therapy. This clonotype originated in an adult woman with HIV who was CMV-seropositive. The chain employs TRBV27 and TRBJ2-5, with 9 bases fitting TRBD1. The CDR3 DNA sequence: TGTGCCAGCAGTTCCCCAACAGGGGGCGCGGAGACCCAGTACTTC. It is translated as CASSSPTGGAETQYF.